Following are 3 T cell receptor beta chains from one sample sequenced in a study of shared clonotypes between healthy human individuals. Assay used: immunoSEQ multiplex PCR; TCRdb lists only in-frame clones, some missing. The sample lists 900,000 to 1,200,000 clones, around 78% occurring once. Sequencing input: memory CD4+ T cells from PBMCs. Subset indicated: CD45RA-negative fraction. The source is a man aged 18 to 29 in good health. Some clones in this sample may be carry-over from other donors' samples.

About this clone: A read error is possible here, since a much larger clone lies one base away. The chain employs TRBV10-3 and TRBJ2-3; D remains ambiguous. The CDR3 contains 12 residues. V shed 3 bases and J shed 2 bases, with 3 bases lying between them. Germline values: CDR1 ENHRY, CDR2 SYGVKD. As DNA, the CDR3 is TGTGCCATCAGTGACACCACAGATACGCAGTATTTT. Amino acids: CAISDTTDTQYF.

This clone was recorded only once. J is TRBJ2-7 and V is TRBV28; perhaps D is TRBD1 or TRBD2 (5 bases each). Trimming stripped 7 bases from V and 3 bases from J, with 10 bases between. From germline, CDR1 is MDHEN and CDR2 SYDVKM. The CDR3 is 12 residues long. The CDR3 reads CASTGRHYEQYF. The CDR3, as DNA: TGTGCCAGCACGGGACGACACTACGAGCAGTACTTC.

The chain recombines TRBV20-1 with TRBJ2-7; D uncertain. The CDR3 runs 10 residues. CDR1 DFQATT and CDR2 SNEGSKA come from the germline V gene (reference sequence). V lost 5 bases and J 7 bases, leaving 9 bases between the germline ends. CDR3: CSAATGEQYF. CDR3 DNA: TGCAGTGCTGCGACCGGAGAGCAGTACTTC.